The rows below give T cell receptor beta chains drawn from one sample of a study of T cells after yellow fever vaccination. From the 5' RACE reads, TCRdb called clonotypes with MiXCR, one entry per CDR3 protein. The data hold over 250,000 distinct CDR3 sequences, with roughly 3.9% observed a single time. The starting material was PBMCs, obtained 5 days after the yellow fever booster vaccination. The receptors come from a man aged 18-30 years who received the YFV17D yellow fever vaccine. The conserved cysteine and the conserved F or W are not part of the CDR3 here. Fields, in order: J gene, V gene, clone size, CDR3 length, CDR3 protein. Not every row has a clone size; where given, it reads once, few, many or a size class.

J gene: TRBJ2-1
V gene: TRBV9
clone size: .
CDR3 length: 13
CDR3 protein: ASSAQSILGGEQF

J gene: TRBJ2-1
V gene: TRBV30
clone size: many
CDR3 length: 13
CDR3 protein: AWISGVSSYNEQF

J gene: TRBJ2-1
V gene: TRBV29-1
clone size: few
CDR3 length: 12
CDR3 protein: SVGGLAGPSEQF

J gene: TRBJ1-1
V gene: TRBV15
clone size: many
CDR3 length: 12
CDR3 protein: ATSGTGPGTEAF

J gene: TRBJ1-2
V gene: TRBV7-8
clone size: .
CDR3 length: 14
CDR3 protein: ASSLESGLKNYGYT

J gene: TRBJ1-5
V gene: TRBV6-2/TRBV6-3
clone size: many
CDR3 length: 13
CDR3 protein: ASSYYDPSEQPQH

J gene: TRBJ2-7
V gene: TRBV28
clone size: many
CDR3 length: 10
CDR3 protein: ASSPRGYEQY

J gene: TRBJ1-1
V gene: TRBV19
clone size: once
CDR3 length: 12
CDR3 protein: ASSMGKGNTEAF

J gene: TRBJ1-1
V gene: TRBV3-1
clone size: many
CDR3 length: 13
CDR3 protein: ASSQVSRVNTEAF

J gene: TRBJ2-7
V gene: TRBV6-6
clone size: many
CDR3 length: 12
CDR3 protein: ASSYSAKYYEQY

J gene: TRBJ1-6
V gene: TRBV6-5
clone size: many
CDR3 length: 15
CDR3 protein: ASSYRGQDISGSPLH

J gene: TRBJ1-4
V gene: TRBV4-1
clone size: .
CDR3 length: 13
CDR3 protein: ASSQRAPTNEKLF

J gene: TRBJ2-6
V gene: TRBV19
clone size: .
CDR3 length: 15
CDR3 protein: ASSIRDRFSGANVLT

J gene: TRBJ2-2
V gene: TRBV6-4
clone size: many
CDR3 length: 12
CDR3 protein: ASSDGQGAGELF

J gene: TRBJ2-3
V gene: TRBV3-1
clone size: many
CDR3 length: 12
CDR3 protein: ASSQSAGIDTQY

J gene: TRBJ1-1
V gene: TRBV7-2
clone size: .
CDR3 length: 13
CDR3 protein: ASTLSSGGGTEAF

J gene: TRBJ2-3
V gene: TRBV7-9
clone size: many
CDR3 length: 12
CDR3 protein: ASSTDRASDTQY

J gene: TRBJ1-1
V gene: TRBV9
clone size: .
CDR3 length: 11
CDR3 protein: ASSVEGFTEAF

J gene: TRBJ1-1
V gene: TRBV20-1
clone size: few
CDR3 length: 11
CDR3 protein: SASRVMNTEAF

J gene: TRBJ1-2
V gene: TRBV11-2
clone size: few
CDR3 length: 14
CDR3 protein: ASSTLMRPRGIGYT

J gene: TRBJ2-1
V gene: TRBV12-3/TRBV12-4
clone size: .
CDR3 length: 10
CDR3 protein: ASRRTSNEQF

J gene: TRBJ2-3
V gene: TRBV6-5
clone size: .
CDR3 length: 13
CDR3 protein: ASSWNGGRGDTQY

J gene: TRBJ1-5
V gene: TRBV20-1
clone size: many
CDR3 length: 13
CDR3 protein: SARDSRQGNQPQH

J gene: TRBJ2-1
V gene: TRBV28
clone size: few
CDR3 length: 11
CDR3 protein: ASSSGQDNEQF

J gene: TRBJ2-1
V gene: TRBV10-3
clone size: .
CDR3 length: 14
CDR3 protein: AISARTSGGDNEQF

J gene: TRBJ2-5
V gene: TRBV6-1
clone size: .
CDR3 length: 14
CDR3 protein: ASSVSGAAGQETQY

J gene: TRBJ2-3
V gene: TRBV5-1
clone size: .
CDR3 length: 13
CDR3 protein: ASSLEARGGSTQY

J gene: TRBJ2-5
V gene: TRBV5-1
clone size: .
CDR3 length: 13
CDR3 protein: ASHTTAGTWETQY

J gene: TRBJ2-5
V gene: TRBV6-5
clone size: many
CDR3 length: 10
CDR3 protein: ASSYERETQY

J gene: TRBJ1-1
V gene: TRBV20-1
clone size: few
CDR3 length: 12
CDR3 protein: SARRGGAGTEAF

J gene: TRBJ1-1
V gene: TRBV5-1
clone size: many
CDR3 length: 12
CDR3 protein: ASSADPQNTEAF

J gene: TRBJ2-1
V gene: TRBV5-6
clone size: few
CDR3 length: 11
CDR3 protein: ASSSTSGQRQF

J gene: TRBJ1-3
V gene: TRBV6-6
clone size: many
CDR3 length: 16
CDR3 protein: ASSYATRPGQGAFTIY

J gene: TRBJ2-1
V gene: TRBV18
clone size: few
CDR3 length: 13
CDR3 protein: ASSPFQGAEDEQF

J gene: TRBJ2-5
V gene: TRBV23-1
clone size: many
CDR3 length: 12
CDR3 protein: ASRTGLPQETQY

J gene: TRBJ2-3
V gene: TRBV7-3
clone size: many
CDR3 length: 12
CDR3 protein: ASSSSPGGDTQY

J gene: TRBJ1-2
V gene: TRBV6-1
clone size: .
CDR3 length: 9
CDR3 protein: ASSLQYGYT

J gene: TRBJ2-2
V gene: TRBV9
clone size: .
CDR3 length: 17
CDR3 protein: ASSVALAGARGNTGELF

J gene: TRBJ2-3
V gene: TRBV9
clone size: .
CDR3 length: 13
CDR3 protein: ASSGREPITDTQY

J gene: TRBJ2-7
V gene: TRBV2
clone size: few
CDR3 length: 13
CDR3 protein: ASSESWTPSYEQY

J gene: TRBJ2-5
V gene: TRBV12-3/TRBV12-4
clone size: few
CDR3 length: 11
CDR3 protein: ASREQGKETQY

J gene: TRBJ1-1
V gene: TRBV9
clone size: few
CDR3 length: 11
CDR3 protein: ASSTEYNTEAF

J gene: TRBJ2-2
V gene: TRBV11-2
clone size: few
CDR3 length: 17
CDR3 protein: ASRPVVRGLNRGTGELF

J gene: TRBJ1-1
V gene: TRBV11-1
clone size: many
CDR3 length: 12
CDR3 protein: ASSLGGVGTEAF

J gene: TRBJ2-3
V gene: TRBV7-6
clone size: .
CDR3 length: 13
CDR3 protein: ASSFPGLGADTQY

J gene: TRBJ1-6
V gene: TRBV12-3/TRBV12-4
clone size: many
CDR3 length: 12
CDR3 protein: ASSPSDRNSPLH

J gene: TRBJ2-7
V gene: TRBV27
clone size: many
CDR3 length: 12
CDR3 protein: ASSSRRDRDEQY

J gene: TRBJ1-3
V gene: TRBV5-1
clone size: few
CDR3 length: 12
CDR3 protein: ASSRDSPGDTIY

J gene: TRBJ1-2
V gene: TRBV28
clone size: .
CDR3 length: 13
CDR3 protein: ASSSVGQGKYGYT

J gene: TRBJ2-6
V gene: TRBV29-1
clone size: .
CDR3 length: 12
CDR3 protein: SVQLGGGANVLT